Here is one T cell receptor beta chain with its context. Its specificity is not known. This sample was included in a study of shared clonotypes between healthy human individuals. Findings and limits, study-wide: Relative to clonotypes present in all four donors, those not shared had lower generation probabilities. Only blood samples were collected, and tissue repertoires likely differ.

Sequencing was performed with immunoSEQ multiplex PCR; in TCRdb, only in-frame clones are kept and a portion is missing. This table has about 700,000 clones, about 91% appearing once. This CDR3 contains 15 residues. CDR1 SEHNR and CDR2 FQNEAQ come from the germline V gene (reference sequence). V was cut by 4 bases and J by 4 bases, with 17 bases left in between. Naive CD8 populations comprised CD45RO-negative cells positively selected for CCR7, excluding terminally differentiated effector memory CD45RA+ cells. Free of recent acute infections or vaccinations, the donors were healthy HIV-negative adults. The study drew all its donors from Caucasian adults living in Nashville, Tennessee.

The rearrangement links TRBV7-9 to TRBJ2-7, with a weak D call TRBD1 (5 bases). Source material: naive CD8+ T cells sorted from blood. The source is a man younger than 40 in good health. Here the CDR3 DNA reads TGTGCCAGCAGCTCACAGACAGATATTGATTACGAGCAGTACTTC. It encodes CASSSQTDIDYEQYF.